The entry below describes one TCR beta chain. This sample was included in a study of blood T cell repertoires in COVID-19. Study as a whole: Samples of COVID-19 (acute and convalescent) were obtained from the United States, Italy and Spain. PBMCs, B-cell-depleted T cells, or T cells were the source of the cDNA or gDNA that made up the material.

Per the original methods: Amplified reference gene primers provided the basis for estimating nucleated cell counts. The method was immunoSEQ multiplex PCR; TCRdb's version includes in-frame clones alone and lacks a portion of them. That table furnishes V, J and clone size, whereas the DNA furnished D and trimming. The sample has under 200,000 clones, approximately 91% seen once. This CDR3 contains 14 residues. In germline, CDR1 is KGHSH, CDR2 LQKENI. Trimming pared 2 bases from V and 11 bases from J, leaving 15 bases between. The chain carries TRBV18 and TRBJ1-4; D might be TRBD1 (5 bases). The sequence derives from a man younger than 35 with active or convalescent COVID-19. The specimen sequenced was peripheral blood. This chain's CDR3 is CASSPKSGESKLFF. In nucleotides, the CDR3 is TGTGCCAGCTCACCAAAATCGGGGGAAAGTAAACTGTTTTTT.